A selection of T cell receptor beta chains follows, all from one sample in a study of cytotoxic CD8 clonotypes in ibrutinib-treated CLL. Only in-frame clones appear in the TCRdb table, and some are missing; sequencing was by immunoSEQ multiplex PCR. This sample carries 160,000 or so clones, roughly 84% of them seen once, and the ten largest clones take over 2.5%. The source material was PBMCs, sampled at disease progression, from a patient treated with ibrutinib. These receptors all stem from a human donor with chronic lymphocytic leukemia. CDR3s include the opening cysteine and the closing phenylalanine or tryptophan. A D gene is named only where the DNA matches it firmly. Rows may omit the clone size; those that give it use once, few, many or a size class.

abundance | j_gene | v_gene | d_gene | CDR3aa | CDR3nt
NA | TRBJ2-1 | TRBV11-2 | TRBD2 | CASSFLAGAPNEQFF | TGTGCCAGCAGCTTCCTAGCGGGAGCTCCTAATGAGCAGTTCTTC
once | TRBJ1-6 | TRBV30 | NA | CAWSKRQNNSPLHF | TGTGCCTGGAGTAAAAGGCAGAATAATTCACCCCTCCACTTT
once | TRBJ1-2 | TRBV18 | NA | CASSPPNVQIHGYTF | TGTGCCAGCTCACCACCGAACGTCCAAATTCATGGCTACACCTTC
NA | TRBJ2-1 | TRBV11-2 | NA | CASSFVAGSYNEQFF | TGTGCCAGCAGCTTCGTCGCAGGCTCCTACAATGAGCAGTTCTTC
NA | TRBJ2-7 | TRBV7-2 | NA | CASSLVLGSHDEQYF | TGTGCCAGCAGCTTAGTGCTCGGGAGTCACGACGAGCAGTACTTC
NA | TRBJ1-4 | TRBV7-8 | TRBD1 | CASSANRGQGGLGLFF | TGTGCCAGCAGCGCCAATCGTGGACAGGGGGGTTTAGGACTGTTTTTT
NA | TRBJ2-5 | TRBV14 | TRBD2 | CASSQELAGVPETQYF | TGTGCCAGCAGCCAAGAACTAGCGGGAGTACCGGAGACCCAGTACTTC
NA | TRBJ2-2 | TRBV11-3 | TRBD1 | CASSLGQGVVGELFF | TGTGCCAGCAGCCTTGGACAGGGGGTTGTCGGGGAGCTGTTTTTT
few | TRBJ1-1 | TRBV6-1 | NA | CASRDRSLAEAFF | TGTGCCAGCAGGGACCGTTCGTTGGCTGAAGCTTTCTTT
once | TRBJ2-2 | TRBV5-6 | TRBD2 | CASSSLAGGPIGELFF | TGTGCCAGCAGCTCTCTAGCGGGAGGGCCGATCGGGGAGCTGTTTTTT
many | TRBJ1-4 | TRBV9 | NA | CASSAGRGGEKLFF | TGTGCCAGCAGCGCCGGACGAGGGGGAGAAAAACTGTTTTTT
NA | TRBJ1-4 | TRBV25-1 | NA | CASSEWGVLAEKLFF | TGTGCCAGCAGTGAATGGGGGGTCCTAGCGGAAAAACTGTTTTTT
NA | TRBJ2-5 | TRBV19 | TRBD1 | CASSHRGFQETQYF | TGTGCCAGTAGCCACAGGGGGTTCCAAGAGACCCAGTACTTC
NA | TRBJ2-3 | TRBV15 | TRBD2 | CATRGNSGRAQAGDTQYF | TGTGCCACCAGAGGTAACAGCGGGAGGGCTCAAGCGGGAGATACGCAGTATTTT
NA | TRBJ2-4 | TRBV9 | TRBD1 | CASSVAGTGYQNIQYF | TGTGCCAGCAGCGTAGCCGGGACAGGGTATCAAAACATTCAGTACTTC
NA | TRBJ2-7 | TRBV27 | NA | CASSSPGRAPYEQYF | TGTGCCAGCAGTTCACCCGGGCGGGCTCCCTACGAGCAGTACTTC
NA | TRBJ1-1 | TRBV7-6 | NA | CASSTGTRNTEAFF | TGTGCCAGCAGCACCGGGACAAGGAACACTGAAGCTTTCTTT
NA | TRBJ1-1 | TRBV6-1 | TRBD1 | CASSSTGRGTEAFF | TGTGCCAGCAGTTCGACAGGGAGGGGCACTGAAGCTTTCTTT
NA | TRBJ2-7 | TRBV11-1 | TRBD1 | CASSYTGTGDEQYF | TGTGCCAGCAGTTATACCGGGACAGGGGACGAGCAGTACTTC
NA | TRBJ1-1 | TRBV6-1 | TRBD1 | CASSDSNRGQEAFF | TGTGCCAGCAGTGATTCAAACAGGGGCCAGGAGGCTTTCTTT
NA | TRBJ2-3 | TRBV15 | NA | CATSRGGTDTQYF | TGTGCCACCAGCAGGGGTGGCACAGATACGCAGTATTTT
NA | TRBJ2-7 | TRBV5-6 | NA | CASSWPGVGNTYEQYF | TGTGCCAGCAGCTGGCCGGGGGTCGGAAATACTTACGAGCAGTACTTC